This TCR beta chain came from a study of cytomegalovirus exposure and HLA in healthy donors. CDR1 and CDR2 from the germline V gene are SGHTS and YDEGEE. Between the trimmed V and J ends, which lost 7 bases and 0 bases, there was a span of 14 bases. This CDR3 is 15 amino acids long. Primers included in the PCR were 60 Vbeta and 13 Jbeta primers. Clones were read by immunoSEQ multiplex PCR, and TCRdb kept only the in-frame ones, dropping some. The sample includes some 76,000 clones, roughly four fifths seen only once; the top ten take about 12%. The gene calls are TRBV5-8 and TRBJ2-1, with D perhaps TRBD2 (5 bases). The sample was PBMCs. This clonotype was sampled from a male donor in good health and CMV-seropositive. The CDR3 DNA is TGTGCCAGCCTCCGAGGGCCGAGCTCCTACAATGAGCAGTTCTTC. Amino acid sequence: CASLRGPSSYNEQFF.